Included here is one T cell receptor beta chain sequence, with context. The sample is drawn from a study of shared clonotypes between healthy human individuals. Germline V gene data show CDR1 as SEHNR and CDR2 as FQNEAQ (reference sequence). With V trimmed by 1 base and J by 10 bases, 9 bases remained unmatched. The CDR3 is made up of 16 amino acids. Assay used: immunoSEQ multiplex PCR; TCRdb lists only in-frame clones, some missing. The profile shows more than 550,000 clones, around 90% of them singletons. V is TRBV7-9 and J is TRBJ2-1; the match to TRBD2 covers 11 bases. This TCR was sampled from a man aged 18 to 35 in good health. Some clones in this sample may be carry-over from other donors' samples. Sequencing was carried out using memory CD8+ T cells from PBMCs. The subset denotes: CD45RO+ cells pooled with CCR7-negative TemRA cells. In nucleotides, the CDR3 is TGTGCCAGCAGCTTAGAGGCTAGCGGGAGGTTACGAGAGCAGTTCTTC. Amino acids: CASSLEASGRLREQFF.